This TCR beta chain was profiled in a study of blood T cell repertoires in COVID-19 (TCRdb year 2020). Describing the broader study: Collaborator samples came from the United States, Italy and Spain and covered acute and convalescent phases of COVID-19. Sample metadata almost always included a de-identified subject ID, COVID-19 status, age in years and sex. Samples were obtained from the ongoing ImmuneRACE study (first 160 participants) and from 1,254 subjects provided by 6 global collaborators. HLA class I and class II types, where available, came from metadata supplied by the sample provider rather than from assay-based typing. The material from the prospective study consisted of cDNA or gDNA derived from T cells, B-cell-depleted T cells, or PBMCs. The repertoires were made available in a free public database intended to serve as a resource for research on the immune response to SARS-CoV-2. Deeply sampled blood TCRbeta repertoires from subjects exposed to, actively infected with, or recovered from COVID-19 were included in the dataset. The investigation overall reported the following: The amount of clinical and demographic metadata varied by source and participant and was provided uncurated.

Collaborating institutions collected whole blood in K2EDTA tubes following their own protocols. Collaborator samples were shipped for TCRbeta analysis as frozen whole blood, isolated PBMCs, or DNA extracted from either sample type. Spanning cysteine to phenylalanine, the CDR3 consists of 14 amino acids. Left in the record is the CDR3 DNA by itself, 42 bases read in frame from the first base. V is clipped by 8 bases and J by 5 bases, and the sequence between their germline boundaries is 21 bases long. Via the germline V gene (reference sequence), CDR1 is GTSNPN and CDR2 SVGIG. On this clone: Its antigen specificity is not known. No base qualities exist here, and no much larger clone lies one base off it.

TCRbeta CDR3 regions were amplified from genomic DNA by means of the immunoSEQ Assay, a bias-controlled multiplex PCR. The authors' analysis ran thus. The number of nucleated cells in each sample was estimated by amplification of reference gene primers within the assay. To quantify the absolute abundance of each unique TCRbeta CDR3 rearrangement, sequence reads were collapsed and filtered. For each sample, productive Simpson clonality was calculated by taking the square root of Simpson's diversity index across productive rearrangements. TCRdb limited this immuneACCESS table to in-frame rearrangements with V and J called. A share of clones is missing; checked studies link under half to unresolved V genes, and the rest is unexplained. V and J calls and clone size are given by that table; D and trimming were obtained from the DNA. This sample lists 200,000 to 250,000 clones; 88% were detected once. The top ten constitute around 1.5% of the sample.

Material: peripheral blood. Recombination linked TRBV30 to TRBJ1-2; matching of 6 bases hints at TRBD1 as the D gene. The clonotype comes from a young man with active or convalescent COVID-19. In nucleotide form, the sequence is TGTGCCGTCACGGGGGGCCCGAGAGGATATGGCTACACCTTC. It specifies CAVTGGPRGYGYTF.